This entry concerns a single T cell receptor beta chain. Its recognized antigen is unknown. Base qualities are not at hand, and no much larger clone is one base apart. This specimen belongs to a study of Ad26.COV2.S vaccination and SARS-CoV-2 variants (dated by TCRdb to the early 2020s). In the study overall: Donors in the vaccine arm were drawn from COV1001, a multicentre, randomized, double-blind, placebo-controlled phase I-IIa trial testing Ad26.COV2.S in healthy adults. Dosing of Ad26.COV2.S was intramuscular, at either 5x10^10 or 1x10^11 viral particles, delivered as one shot or as two shots spaced 56 days apart. Sequencing of the TCRbeta repertoire served to evaluate the specificity and breadth of SARS-CoV-2-reactive T cell receptors following Ad26.COV2.S vaccination. The TCR-sequenced set comprised approximately 32 samples: 19 Ad26.COV2.S vaccine recipients, 5 placebo recipients and 8 SARS-CoV-2 convalescent individuals. Trial participants were randomized into five groups of five: low-dose or high-dose Ad26.COV2.S given once or twice, or placebo on both occasions. Throughout the experiments and outcome assessment, investigators stayed blinded to trial group allocation. General study outcomes and caveats: It was noted by the authors that total T cell responses may have been underestimated by the TCR breadth and depth analyses. The study lacked the statistical power to compare responses across vaccine doses or regimens. Substantial breadth of spike-specific CD8+ and CD4+ T cell responses was reported after vaccination. Comparable non-spike TCR breadth was observed between vaccine and placebo recipients, consistent with only spike being contained in the vaccine. Ad26.COV2.S recipients had higher spike-specific TCR breadth than placebo recipients (P = 0.0014).

There are 13 amino acids in the CDR3, from cysteine to phenylalanine inclusive. The read is trimmed to its CDR3 DNA, 39 bases read in frame from base 1. V loses 3 bases, J loses 2 bases, and the germline ends lie 5 bases apart. CDR1 and CDR2, looked up from the germline V gene (reference sequence), are LNHDA and SQIVND. Taken with the paper, the label for treatment or condition translates to: roughly 18 received Ad26.COV2.S at low or high dose, single or two shots; roughly five received placebo; per-sample allocation not given. Repertoires of vaccine and placebo recipients were sequenced from samples taken on day 63 after the first injection. Cohort 1b enrolled 25 or so adults aged 18-55 years at a single site in Boston, USA, between 29 July and 7 August 2020. Ad26.COV2.S was a replication-incompetent adenovirus type 26 vector that expressed a prefusion-stabilized SARS-CoV-2 spike protein derived from the original Wuhan strain.

TCRbeta CDR3 regions were sequenced with the immunoSEQ Assay. After extraction, genomic DNA underwent amplification by bias-controlled multiplex PCR, followed by high-throughput sequencing. Per the authors' processing: Collapsing and filtering of sequences were performed to quantify the absolute abundance of each unique TCRbeta CDR3 region. T cell fraction was estimated by normalization of TCRbeta template counts to usable DNA, with usable DNA being measured through amplification of reference genes present in all nucleated cells. Repertoire TCRs were annotated as SARS-CoV-2-specific when V gene, CDR3 amino acid sequence and J gene were exactly matched to a known reactive TCR set. The reference SARS-CoV-2 TCR set was obtained from MIRA and was filtered for enrichment in COVID-19-positive ImmuneCODE repertoires, whereby public or cross-reactive TCRs were removed. Using the MIRA antigens, annotated TCRs were further analysed by specific ORF or by position within an ORF. Breadth was defined as the number of annotated unique rearrangements divided by the total number of unique productive rearrangements, and depth was defined as the summed frequency of the annotated unique rearrangements. Two-sided Wilcoxon rank-sum tests were used to compare TCR breadth between groups. TCRdb took over this immuneACCESS table, retaining in-frame rearrangements with V and J assigned. Such tables are incomplete; in checked studies, under half of the missing clones stem from an unresolved V gene, and the remainder is unexplained. Clone size and the V and J calls come from that table; the DNA yielded D and trimming. Across this sample there are 400,000 to 450,000 clones, with about 93% seen only once. The leading ten clones occupy 12% of the sample.

The source of this sequence is a person between 18 and 59 years old who received the Ad26.COV2.S COVID-19 vaccine or a placebo. Here the sequenced sample was peripheral blood, taken in a trial of Ad26.COV2.S vaccine versus placebo. The sequence is built from TRBV19 and TRBJ1-3, with no confidently assigned D gene. The CDR3 protein sequence reads: CASSIGAGNTIYF. The nucleotides are TGTGCCAGTAGTATCGGCGCTGGAAACACCATATATTTT.